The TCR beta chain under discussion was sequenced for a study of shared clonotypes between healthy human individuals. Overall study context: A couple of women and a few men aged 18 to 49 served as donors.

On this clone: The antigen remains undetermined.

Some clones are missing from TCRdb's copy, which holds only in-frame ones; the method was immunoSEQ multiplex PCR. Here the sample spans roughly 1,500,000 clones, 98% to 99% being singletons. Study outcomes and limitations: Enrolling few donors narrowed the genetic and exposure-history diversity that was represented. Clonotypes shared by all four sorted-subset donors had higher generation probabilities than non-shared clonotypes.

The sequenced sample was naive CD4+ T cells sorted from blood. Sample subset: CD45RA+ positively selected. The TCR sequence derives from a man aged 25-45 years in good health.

DNA for the CDR3: TGTGCCATCAGTGAGTCGTGGACAGGGCTAGCCAAAAACATTCAGTACTTC. It translates to CAISESWTGLAKNIQYF. The V gene is TRBV10-3, the J gene TRBJ2-4; 8 bases agree with TRBD1. The CDR3 loop spans 17 amino acids. CDR1 and CDR2 (germline): ENHRY, SYGVKD. V dropped 0 bases and J dropped 0; count of bases not matched to a gene: 4.